What follows are 28 T cell receptor beta chains derived from one specimen sequenced in a study of CD8+CD57+ T cells in acquired aplastic anemia. The study profiled TCR beta VDJ and CDR3 using genomic DNA as template. MiXCR, run by TCRdb on the reads, gives a single entry per CDR3 protein. This sample carries around 120,000 distinct CDR3 sequences, 30% to 45% of them seen once, and the ten largest clones take 2.6%. CD8+CD57+ cell expansion, shown by flow cytometry, had occurred in the patients selected for sequencing. The sample taken for sequencing was sorted CD4+, CD8+, or CD8+CD57+ T cells (not recorded which) from PBMCs. Receptors originate from a human donor with aplastic anemia.

CDR3 amino acids: CASSEPGTSSYEQYF. CDR3 in DNA: TGTGCCAGCAGTGAACCCGGGACGAGCTCCTACGAGCAGTACTTC. This chain links TRBV25-1 with TRBJ2-7; D possibly uses TRBD1 or TRBD2 (5 bases each). This CDR3 region has 15 residues. The germline V gene encodes CDR1 MGHDK and CDR2 SYGVNS. Trimming pared 2 bases from V and 0 bases from J, leaving 11 bases between.

To note about this clonotype: A much larger clone lies a single base off, so this may be a read error. V and J are TRBV4-2 and TRBJ1-4, with D possibly being TRBD1 (5 bases). CDR1 and CDR2 (germline): LGHNA, YNFKEQ. This CDR3 spans 15 amino acids. DNA of the CDR3: TGTGCCCGCAGCCAACCAATGGGAGGGGATGAAAAACTGTTTTTT. Amino acids: CARSQPMGGDEKLFF.

Worth noting for this clonotype: A read error may produce the germline difference seen at one junction end. The chain has TRBV5-1 and TRBJ2-1, with D possibly being TRBD1 (5 bases). CDR1 and CDR2 from the germline V gene are SGHRS and YFSETQ. This CDR3 region has 12 residues. As DNA, the CDR3 is TGCGCCAGCTCCCTTACAGGAAATGAGCAGCTCTTC. Its protein is CASSLTGNEQLF.

This clonotype was seen many times. The chain combines TRBV27 with TRBJ1-2, with 7 bases lining up with TRBD1. Looked up from germline, CDR1 is MNHEY and CDR2 is SMNVEV (reference sequence). The CDR3 covers 13 residues. Trimming removed 6 bases from V and 6 bases from J; junction bases left unmatched: 7. This chain's CDR3 is CASRTDRVNGYTF. In DNA form, the CDR3 reads TGTGCCAGCAGGACCGACAGGGTGAATGGCTACACCTTC.

V is TRBV29-1 and J is TRBJ1-1; TRBD1 aligns across 7 bases. The CDR3 runs 14 residues. Germline V gene sequence: CDR1 SQVTM, CDR2 ANQGSEA. V dropped 8 bases and J dropped 1; count of bases not matched to a gene: 10. The DNA of the CDR3 is TGCAGCAACCCCCAGGGGGGGAGGAACACTGAAGCTTTCTTT. Protein product: CSNPQGGRNTEAFF.

This clonotype showed up many times. The chain combines TRBV12-3 or TRBV12-4 with TRBJ2-5, with D possibly TRBD1 on 5 matching bases. CDR3 size: 12 residues. V dropped 6 bases and J dropped 3 bases, with 8 bases sitting between them. For the CDR3, the DNA is TGTGCCAGCAGCCCGACAGAAGAGACCCAGTACTTC. Protein sequence: CASSPTEETQYF.

This clonotype was picked up many times. V gene TRBV29-1 combines with J gene TRBJ1-1; D unclear. V was clipped by 1 base and J by 1 base, with 1 base between them. This CDR3 is 11 amino acids long. Germline V CDR1 and CDR2: SQVTM, ANQGSEA. The CDR3 protein is CSVEGNTEAFF. DNA of the CDR3: TGCAGCGTTGAAGGGAACACTGAAGCTTTCTTT. The whole variable domain, remainder taken from reference TRBV29-1 and TRBJ1-1, is SAVISQKPSRDICQRGTSLTIQCQVDSQVTMMFWYRQQPGQSLTLIATANQGSEATYESGFVIDKFPISRPNLTFSTLTVSNMSPEDSSIYLCSVEGNTEAFFGQGTRLTVV.

This clonotype turned up a few times. The rearrangement joins TRBV27 to TRBJ1-1; TRBD1 is a possible D gene (5 bases). V lost 4 bases and J 3 bases, leaving 15 bases between the germline ends. CDR1 and CDR2 from the germline V gene are MNHEY and SMNVEV (reference sequence). This CDR3 spans 15 amino acids. CDR3 amino acids: CASSSIRTGYTEAFF. CDR3 in DNA: TGTGCCAGCAGTTCCATCAGAACAGGTTACACTGAAGCTTTCTTT.

This clonotype was recorded many times. This CDR3 is CSVSSGGQDTQYF. In nucleotides, the CDR3 is TGCAGCGTCTCTAGCGGGGGTCAAGATACGCAGTATTTT. V is TRBV29-1 and J is TRBJ2-3; 10 nucleotides match TRBD2. Losses at the gene ends were 6 bases for V and 5 bases for J; bases not matched to a gene: 5. The CDR3 totals 13 residues. CDR1 and CDR2 (germline): SQVTM, ANQGSEA.

The chain carries TRBV29-1 and TRBJ2-5, with D perhaps TRBD2 (5 bases). The CDR3 consists of 15 residues. The germline gives CDR1 SQVTM, CDR2 ANQGSEA. V was cut by 8 bases and J by 2 bases, with 21 bases left in between. In nucleotides, the CDR3 is TGCAGCTGCAATACCAGTGAATGGGAGCAAGAGACCCAGTACTTC. Translation gives CSCNTSEWEQETQYF.

This clonotype showed up many times. The gene calls are TRBV12-3 or TRBV12-4 and TRBJ1-5; TRBD1 is a possible D gene (5 bases). CDR3 length: 13 amino acids. The V end was cut by 7 bases, the J end by 7 bases, with 14 bases between. CDR3 region: CASMWGLEQPQHF. The CDR3 DNA reads as TGTGCCAGCATGTGGGGACTAGAGCAGCCCCAGCATTTT.

This clonotype was counted at least ten times. V gene TRBV7-2 combines with J gene TRBJ1-6; possible D gene TRBD1, 6 bases. Trimming removed 5 bases from V and 9 bases from J, with 11 bases in between. The CDR3 consists of 13 residues. Germline V gene sequence: CDR1 SGHTA, CDR2 FQGNSA. The CDR3 DNA reads as TGTGCCAGCAGCCCTGGAGGGGGTTCACCCCTCCACTTT. Translation: CASSPGGGSPLHF.

This clonotype showed up just a few times. Sequence at one end of the junction differs from germline and may be a read error. This chain joins TRBV10-3 and TRBJ2-2; possible D gene TRBD2, 6 bases. The CDR3 has 14 amino acids. CDR1 is ENHRY and CDR2 is SYGVKD in the germline V gene. The CDR3 nucleotides are TGTGCCATCGCGGCCCAGAGGAACACCGGGGGGCTGTTTTTT. This gives the protein CAIAAQRNTGGLFF.

This clonotype was seen many times. V is TRBV7-8 and J is TRBJ1-6; perhaps TRBD1 as D (5 bases). V was pared by 0 bases and J by 12 bases, with 12 bases between. The V gene's germline CDR1 is SGHVS and CDR2 FQNEAQ. The CDR3 contains 14 residues. The CDR3 DNA reads TGTGCCAGCAGCTTAGCGTCAGTAGGACAACCCCTCCACTTT. It is translated as CASSLASVGQPLHF.

J is TRBJ1-4 and V is TRBV25-1; a weak D match, TRBD1 (5 bases). Per the germline V gene, CDR1 is MGHDK and CDR2 is SYGVNS. Trimming removed 3 bases from V and 1 base from J, with 9 bases in between. The CDR3 extends over 15 amino acids. DNA for the CDR3: TGTGCCAGCAGTGACGACAGAGGAACTAATGAAAAACTGTTTTTT. It codes for CASSDDRGTNEKLFF.

This clonotype occurred many times. The genes are TRBV6-2 or TRBV6-3 and TRBJ1-3; 10 bases agree with TRBD1. V was pared by 5 bases and J by 2 bases, with 0 bases of the junction left unmatched. This CDR3 has 14 residues. Per the germline V gene, CDR1 is MNHEY and CDR2 is SVGEGT. CDR3 region: CASSGTGAGNTIYF. The CDR3, as DNA: TGTGCCAGCAGTGGGACAGGGGCTGGAAACACCATATATTTT.

This chain uses TRBV2 with TRBJ2-7, with 7 positions matching TRBD1. The CDR3 runs to 15 residues. V gave up 6 bases and J gave up 0 bases; unmatched junction bases: 8. Germline V gene sequence: CDR1 SNHLY, CDR2 FYNNEI. CDR3 in DNA: TGTGCCAGCAGACGATCCGGGACAGCCTCCTACGAGCAGTACTTC. The encoded protein is CASRRSGTASYEQYF.

This clonotype came up many times. The rearrangement links TRBV30 to TRBJ1-1; no clear D. Germline V gene lookup returns CDR1 GTSNPN and CDR2 SVGIG (reference sequence). With 2 bases removed from V and 3 bases from J, the gap between germline ends came to 13 bases. The CDR3 is 14 amino acids. CDR3 sequence (DNA): TGTGCCTGGAGTAAAAGAGCTGGGGACACTGAAGCTTTCTTT. It yields the protein CAWSKRAGDTEAFF.

The chain has TRBV25-1 and TRBJ2-7; D is perhaps TRBD2 (6 bases). Trimming cost V 6 bases and J 0 bases, with 12 bases left between them. CDR1 and CDR2 from the germline V gene are MGHDK and SYGVNS. CDR3 length equals 14 residues. The CDR3 is CASSLSGISYEQYV. CDR3 coding DNA: TGTGCCAGCAGCCTTAGCGGCATCTCCTACGAGCAGTACGTC.

By its share, this clonotype is medium-sized. This chain connects TRBV7-2 to TRBJ1-6; no definite D call. The V gene's germline CDR1 is SGHTA and CDR2 FQGNSA. This CDR3 is 12 amino acids long. V was pared by 3 bases and J by 12 bases, with 9 bases between. This chain's CDR3 is CASSFPAGPLHF. CDR3 coding DNA: TGTGCCAGCAGCTTCCCAGCCGGACCCCTCCACTTT. Full variable domain (remainder filled in from reference TRBV7-2 and TRBJ1-6): GAGVSQSPSNKVTEKGKDVELRCDPISGHTALYWYRQSLGQGLEFLIYFQGNSAPDKSGLPSDRFSAERTGGSVSTLTIQRTQQEDSAVYLCASSFPAGPLHFGNGTRLTVT.

There are a few counts of this clonotype. The rearrangement links TRBV18 to TRBJ2-1; 11 nucleotides line up with TRBD2. V shed 3 bases and J 7 bases; nucleotides not matched to a gene: 5. CDR3 length: 15 residues. The germline V gene has CDR1 KGHSH and CDR2 LQKENI. CDR3: CASSPFSGGANEQFF. The CDR3 nucleotides are TGTGCCAGCTCACCGTTTAGCGGGGGGGCGAATGAGCAGTTCTTC.

This clonotype has only a few counts. A much larger clone is a single base away; this may be a read error. The DNA of the CDR3 is TGTGCCAGCAGCGCCCAGGGAAGGAAGACTGAAGCTTTCTTT. Residues: CASSAQGRKTEAFF. The rearrangement links TRBV7-9 to TRBJ1-1; TRBD1 is a possible D gene (5 bases). V shed 5 bases and J shed 5 bases, with 15 bases lying between them. This CDR3 comprises 14 residues. CDR1 is SEHNR and CDR2 is FQNEAQ in the germline V gene (reference sequence).

This clonotype was recorded a few times. The chain employs TRBV6-2 or TRBV6-3 and TRBJ1-1; D not resolved. Trimming took 6 bases from V and 0 from J, leaving 17 bases between them. The CDR3 length is 16 residues. Germline CDR1 and CDR2: MNHEY and SVGEGT. The CDR3 nucleotides read TGTGCCAGCAGCTATTCTTACGGACGGTTGAACACTGAAGCTTTCTTT. Protein: CASSYSYGRLNTEAFF.

To note about this clonotype: The conserved final phenylalanine or tryptophan is absent from the CDR3, which likely points to a read error. This chain uses TRBV25-1 with TRBJ2-7, with 8 bases lining up with TRBD2. CDR1 is MGHDK and CDR2 is SYGVNS in the germline V gene. V trimming: 6 bases; J trimming: 5 bases; junction bases outside the gene matches: 15. The CDR3 covers 16 residues. The CDR3 loop is CASSPLPAGGPNEQYC. CDR3 bases: TGTGCCAGCAGCCCCTTACCGGCGGGGGGCCCCAACGAGCAGTACTGC.

The V call is TRBV20-1, the J call TRBJ1-2, with a tentative D call TRBD1 (6 bases). The V end was cut by 3 bases, the J end by 8 bases, with 25 bases between. Germline CDR1 and CDR2: DFQATT and SNEGSKA (reference sequence). The CDR3 covers 16 residues. CDR3: CSASDIPRGAYGGYTF. In nucleotides, the CDR3 is TGCAGTGCTAGTGATATCCCTCGGGGGGCATATGGCGGCTACACCTTC.

About this clonotype itself: A single base separates this from a much larger clone, so it may be a read error. V is TRBV20-1 and J is TRBJ2-2; D remains ambiguous. CDR3 length equals 13 residues. Germline V CDR1 and CDR2: DFQATT, SNEGSKA (reference sequence). The chain's CDR3 is CGARSIDTGELFF. The CDR3 nucleotides read TGCGGTGCTAGATCTATAGACACCGGGGAGCTGTTTTTT.

Regarding this clonotype: Given a much more abundant clone one base away, this may be a read error. The gene calls are TRBV7-2 and TRBJ1-1, with D unresolved. The CDR3 spans 15 residues. Germline V gene lookup returns CDR1 SGHTA and CDR2 FQGNSA. CDR3 in DNA: TGTGCCGGCAGCACCCGGACGTCCTTTGGGTATGAAGCTTTCTTT. Translation: CAGSTRTSFGYEAFF.

Comments on this clonotype: Sequence at one end of the junction differs from germline and may be a read error. This chain uses TRBV4-1 with TRBJ1-3; TRBD1 aligns across 8 bases. The CDR3 runs 19 residues. The germline V gene encodes CDR1 MGHRA and CDR2 YSYEKL. The DNA for the CDR3 is TGCGCCAGCAGCCAAGATAAGATGGGGACAGGAAGCTCTAGAAACACCATATATTTT. It translates to CASSQDKMGTGSSRNTIYF.